This record looks at one TCR beta chain sequence and its context. The antigen remains undetermined. PCR primers comprised 60 Vbeta and 13 Jbeta primers. The method was immunoSEQ multiplex PCR; TCRdb's version includes in-frame clones alone and lacks a portion of them. The sample lists some 81,000 clones, 72% seen once, with over 8.5% in the top ten. These data originate in a study of cytomegalovirus exposure and HLA in healthy donors. Findings of the study overall: Across donors, most TCRs were seen rarely, yet some public ones were widespread. About 90% or about 30% of the time was how often most TCR beta V segments were productive, according to an earlier analysis. The likely explanation for a cluster of highly shared sequence variants was sequencing artifact. Later on, a genetic analysis was performed. It linked a missense variant in DCLRE1C with V- and J-gene trimming of TCR beta.

The CDR3 sequence is 15 residues long. J lost 9 bases, V lost 6 bases, and 11 bases had no gene match. Per the germline V gene, CDR1 is SEHNR and CDR2 is FQNEAQ (reference sequence). Sequenced sample: PBMCs. This chain uses TRBV7-9 with TRBJ2-7; TRBD2 agrees at 13 bases. This TCR was sampled from a woman aged 40 to 50 in good health and CMV-seropositive. CDR3 protein: CASSPGLAGPAGQYF. As DNA, the CDR3 is TGTGCCAGCAGTCCGGGACTAGCGGGGCCTGCGGGGCAGTACTTC.